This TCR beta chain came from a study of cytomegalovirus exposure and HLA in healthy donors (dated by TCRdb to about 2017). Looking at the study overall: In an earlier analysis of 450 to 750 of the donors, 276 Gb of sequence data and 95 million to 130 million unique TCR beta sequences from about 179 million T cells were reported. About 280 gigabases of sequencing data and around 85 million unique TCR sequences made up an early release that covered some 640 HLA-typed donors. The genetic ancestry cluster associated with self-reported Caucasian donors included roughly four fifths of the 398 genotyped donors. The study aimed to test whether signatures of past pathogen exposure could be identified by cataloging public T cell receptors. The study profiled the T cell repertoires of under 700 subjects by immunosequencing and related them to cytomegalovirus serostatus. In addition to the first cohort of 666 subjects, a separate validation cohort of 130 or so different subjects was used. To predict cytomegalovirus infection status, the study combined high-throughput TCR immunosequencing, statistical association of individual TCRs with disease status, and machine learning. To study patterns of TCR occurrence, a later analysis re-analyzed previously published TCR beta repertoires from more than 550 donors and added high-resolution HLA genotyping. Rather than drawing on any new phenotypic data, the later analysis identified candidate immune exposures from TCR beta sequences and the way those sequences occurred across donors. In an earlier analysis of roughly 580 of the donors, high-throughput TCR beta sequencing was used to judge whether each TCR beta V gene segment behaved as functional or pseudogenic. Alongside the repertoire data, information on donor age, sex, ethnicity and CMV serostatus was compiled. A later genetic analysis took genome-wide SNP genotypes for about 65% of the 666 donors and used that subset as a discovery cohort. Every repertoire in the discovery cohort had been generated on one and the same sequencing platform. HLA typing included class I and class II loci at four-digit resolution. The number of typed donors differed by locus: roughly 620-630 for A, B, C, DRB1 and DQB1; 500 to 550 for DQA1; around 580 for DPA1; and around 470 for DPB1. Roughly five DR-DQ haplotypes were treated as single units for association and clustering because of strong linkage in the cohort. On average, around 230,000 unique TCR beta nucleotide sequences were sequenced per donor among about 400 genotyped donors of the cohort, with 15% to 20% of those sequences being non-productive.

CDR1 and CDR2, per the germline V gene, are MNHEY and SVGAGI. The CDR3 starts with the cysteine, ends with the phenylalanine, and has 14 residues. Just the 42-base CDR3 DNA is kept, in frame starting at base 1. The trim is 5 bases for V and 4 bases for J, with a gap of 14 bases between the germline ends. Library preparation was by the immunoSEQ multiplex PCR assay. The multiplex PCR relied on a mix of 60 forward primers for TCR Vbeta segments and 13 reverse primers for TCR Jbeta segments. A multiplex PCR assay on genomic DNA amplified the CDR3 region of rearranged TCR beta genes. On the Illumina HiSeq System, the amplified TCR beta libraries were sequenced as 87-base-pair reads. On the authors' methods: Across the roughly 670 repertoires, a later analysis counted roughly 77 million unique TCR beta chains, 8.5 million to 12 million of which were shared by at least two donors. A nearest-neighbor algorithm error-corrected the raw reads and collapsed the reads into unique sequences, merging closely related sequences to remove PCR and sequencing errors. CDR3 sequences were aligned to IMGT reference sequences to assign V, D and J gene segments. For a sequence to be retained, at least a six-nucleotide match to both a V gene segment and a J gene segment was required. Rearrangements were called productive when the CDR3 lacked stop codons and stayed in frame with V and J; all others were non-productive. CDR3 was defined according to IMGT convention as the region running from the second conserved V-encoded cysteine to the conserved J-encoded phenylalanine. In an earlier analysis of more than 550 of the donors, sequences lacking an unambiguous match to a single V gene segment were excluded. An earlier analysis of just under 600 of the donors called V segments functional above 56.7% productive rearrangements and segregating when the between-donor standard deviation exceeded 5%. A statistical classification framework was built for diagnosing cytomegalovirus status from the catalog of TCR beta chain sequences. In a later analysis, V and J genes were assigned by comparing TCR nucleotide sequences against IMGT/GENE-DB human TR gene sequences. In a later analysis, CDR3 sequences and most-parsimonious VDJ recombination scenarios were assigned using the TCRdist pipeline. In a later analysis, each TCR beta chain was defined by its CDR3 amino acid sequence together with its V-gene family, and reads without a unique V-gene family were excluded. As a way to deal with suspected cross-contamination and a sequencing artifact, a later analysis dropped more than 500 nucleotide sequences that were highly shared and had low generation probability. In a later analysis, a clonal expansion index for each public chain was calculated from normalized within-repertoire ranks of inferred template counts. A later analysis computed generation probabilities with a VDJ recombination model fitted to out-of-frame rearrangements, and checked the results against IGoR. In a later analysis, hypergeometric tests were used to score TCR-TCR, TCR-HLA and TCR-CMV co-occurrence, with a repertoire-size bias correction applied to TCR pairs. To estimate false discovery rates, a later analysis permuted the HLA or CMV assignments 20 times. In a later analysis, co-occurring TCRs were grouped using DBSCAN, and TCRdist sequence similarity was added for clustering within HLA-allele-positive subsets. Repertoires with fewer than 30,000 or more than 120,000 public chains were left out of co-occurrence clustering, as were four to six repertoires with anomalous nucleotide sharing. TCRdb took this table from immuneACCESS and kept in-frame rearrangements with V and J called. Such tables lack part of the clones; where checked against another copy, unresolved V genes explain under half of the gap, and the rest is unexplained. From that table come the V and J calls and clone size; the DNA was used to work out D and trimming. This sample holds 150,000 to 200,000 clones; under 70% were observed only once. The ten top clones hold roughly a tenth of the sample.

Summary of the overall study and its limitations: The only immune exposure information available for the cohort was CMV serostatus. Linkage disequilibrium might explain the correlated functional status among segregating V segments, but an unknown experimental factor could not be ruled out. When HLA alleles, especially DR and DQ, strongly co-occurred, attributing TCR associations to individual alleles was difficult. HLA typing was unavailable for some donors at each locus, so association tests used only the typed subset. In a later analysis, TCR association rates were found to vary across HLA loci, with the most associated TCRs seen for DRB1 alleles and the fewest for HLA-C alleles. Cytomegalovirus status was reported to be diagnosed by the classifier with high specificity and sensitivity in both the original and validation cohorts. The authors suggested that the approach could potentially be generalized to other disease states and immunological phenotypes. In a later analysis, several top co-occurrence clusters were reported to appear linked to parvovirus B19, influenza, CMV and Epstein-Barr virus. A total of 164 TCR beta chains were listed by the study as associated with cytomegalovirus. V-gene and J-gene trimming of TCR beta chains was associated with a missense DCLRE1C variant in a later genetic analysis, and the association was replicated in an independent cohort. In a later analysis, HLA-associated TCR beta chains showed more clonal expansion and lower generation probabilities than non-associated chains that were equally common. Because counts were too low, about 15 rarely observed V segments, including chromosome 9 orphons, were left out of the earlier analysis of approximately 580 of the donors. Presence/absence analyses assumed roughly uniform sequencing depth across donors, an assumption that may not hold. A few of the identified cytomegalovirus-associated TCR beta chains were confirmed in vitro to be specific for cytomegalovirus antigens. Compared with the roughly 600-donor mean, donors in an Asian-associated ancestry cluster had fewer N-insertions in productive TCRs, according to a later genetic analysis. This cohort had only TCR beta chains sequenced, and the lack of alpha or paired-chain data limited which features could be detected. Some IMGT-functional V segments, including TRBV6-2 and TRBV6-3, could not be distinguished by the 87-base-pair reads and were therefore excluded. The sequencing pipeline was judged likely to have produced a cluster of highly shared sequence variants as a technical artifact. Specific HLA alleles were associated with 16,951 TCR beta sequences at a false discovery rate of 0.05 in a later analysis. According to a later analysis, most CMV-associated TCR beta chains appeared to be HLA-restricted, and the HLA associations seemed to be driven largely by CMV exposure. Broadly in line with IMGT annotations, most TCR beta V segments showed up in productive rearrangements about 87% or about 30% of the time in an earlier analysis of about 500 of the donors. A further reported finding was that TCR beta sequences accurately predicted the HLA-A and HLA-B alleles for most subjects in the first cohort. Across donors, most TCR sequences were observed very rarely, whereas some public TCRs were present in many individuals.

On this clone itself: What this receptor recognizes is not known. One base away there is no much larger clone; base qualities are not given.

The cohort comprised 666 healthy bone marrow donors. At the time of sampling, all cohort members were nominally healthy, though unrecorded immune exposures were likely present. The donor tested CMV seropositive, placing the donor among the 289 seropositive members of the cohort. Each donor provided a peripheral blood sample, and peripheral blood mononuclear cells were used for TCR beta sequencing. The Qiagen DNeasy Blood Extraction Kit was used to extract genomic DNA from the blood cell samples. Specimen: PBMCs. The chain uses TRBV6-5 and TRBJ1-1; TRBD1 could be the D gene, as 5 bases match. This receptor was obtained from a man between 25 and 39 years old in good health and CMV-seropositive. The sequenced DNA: TGTGCCAGCAGTCATAAGAGCCAGGGCACTGAAGCTTTCTTT. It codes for CASSHKSQGTEAFF.